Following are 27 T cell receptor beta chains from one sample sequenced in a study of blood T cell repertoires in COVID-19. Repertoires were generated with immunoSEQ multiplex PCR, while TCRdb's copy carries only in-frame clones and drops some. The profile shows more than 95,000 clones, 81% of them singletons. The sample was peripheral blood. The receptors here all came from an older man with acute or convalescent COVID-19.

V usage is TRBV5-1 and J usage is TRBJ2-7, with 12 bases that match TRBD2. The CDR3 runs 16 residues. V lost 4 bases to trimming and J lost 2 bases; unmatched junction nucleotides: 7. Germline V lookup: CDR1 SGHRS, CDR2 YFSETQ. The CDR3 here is CASSEILAGGTYEQYF. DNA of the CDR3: TGCGCCAGCAGCGAGATTCTAGCGGGAGGGACCTACGAGCAGTACTTC.

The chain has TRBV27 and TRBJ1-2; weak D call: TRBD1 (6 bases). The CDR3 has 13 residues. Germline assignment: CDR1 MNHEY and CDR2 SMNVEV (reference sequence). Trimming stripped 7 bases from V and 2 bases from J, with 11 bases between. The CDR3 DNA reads TGTGCCAGCAAAGGACAGCTCAACTATGGCTACACCTTC. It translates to CASKGQLNYGYTF.

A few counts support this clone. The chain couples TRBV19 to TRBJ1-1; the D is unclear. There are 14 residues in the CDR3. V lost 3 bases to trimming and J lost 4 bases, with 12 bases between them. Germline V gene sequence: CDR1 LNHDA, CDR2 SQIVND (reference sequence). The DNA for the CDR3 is TGTGCCAGTAGTATGGAGGGTTTGGGCACTGAAGCTTTCTTT. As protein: CASSMEGLGTEAFF.

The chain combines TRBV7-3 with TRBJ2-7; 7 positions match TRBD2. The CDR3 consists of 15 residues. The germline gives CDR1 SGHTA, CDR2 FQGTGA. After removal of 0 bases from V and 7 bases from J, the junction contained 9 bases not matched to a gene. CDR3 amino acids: CASSLTTAGPQEQYF. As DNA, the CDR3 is TGTGCCAGCAGCTTAACAACAGCGGGACCCCAGGAGCAGTACTTC.

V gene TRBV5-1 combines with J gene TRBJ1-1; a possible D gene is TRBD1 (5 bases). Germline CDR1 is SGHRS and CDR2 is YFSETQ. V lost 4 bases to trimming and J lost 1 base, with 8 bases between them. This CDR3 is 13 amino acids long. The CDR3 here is CASSVTGNTEAFF. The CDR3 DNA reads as TGCGCCAGCAGCGTTACAGGGAACACTGAAGCTTTCTTT.

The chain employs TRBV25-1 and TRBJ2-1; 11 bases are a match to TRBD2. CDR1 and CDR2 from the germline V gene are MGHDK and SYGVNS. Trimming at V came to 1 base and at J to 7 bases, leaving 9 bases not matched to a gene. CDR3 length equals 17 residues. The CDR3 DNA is TGTGCCAGCAGTGAATGGGGTAGCGGGAGGGCCGGAAATGAGCAGTTCTTC. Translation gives CASSEWGSGRAGNEQFF.

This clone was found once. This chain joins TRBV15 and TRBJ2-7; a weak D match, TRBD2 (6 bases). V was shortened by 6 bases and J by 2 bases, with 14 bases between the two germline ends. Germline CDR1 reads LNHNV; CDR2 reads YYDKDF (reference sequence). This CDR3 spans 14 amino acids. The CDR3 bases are TGTGCCACCAGGCGGGACTCAAACGCCTACGAGCAGTACTTC. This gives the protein CATRRDSNAYEQYF.

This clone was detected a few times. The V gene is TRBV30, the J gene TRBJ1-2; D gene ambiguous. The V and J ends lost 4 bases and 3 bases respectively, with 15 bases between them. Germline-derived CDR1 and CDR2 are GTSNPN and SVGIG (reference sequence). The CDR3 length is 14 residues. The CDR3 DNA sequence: TGTGCCTGGAAGCCTACCATGGGAGACTATGGCTACACCTTC. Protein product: CAWKPTMGDYGYTF.

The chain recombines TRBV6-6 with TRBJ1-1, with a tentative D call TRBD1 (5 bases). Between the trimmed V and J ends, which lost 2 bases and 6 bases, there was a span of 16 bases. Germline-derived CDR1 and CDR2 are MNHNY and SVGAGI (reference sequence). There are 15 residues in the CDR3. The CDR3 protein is CASSYPGQGGAEAFF. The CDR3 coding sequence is TGTGCCAGCAGTTACCCCGGGCAGGGCGGCGCTGAAGCTTTCTTT.

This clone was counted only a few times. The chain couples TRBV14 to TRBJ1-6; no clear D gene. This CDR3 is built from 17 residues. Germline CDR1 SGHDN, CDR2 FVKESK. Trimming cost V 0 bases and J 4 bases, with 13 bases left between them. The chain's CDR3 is CASSQDPWRGYNSPLHF. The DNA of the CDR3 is TGTGCCAGCAGCCAAGATCCATGGCGGGGATATAATTCACCCCTCCACTTT. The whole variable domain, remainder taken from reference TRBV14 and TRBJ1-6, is EAGVTQFPSHSVIEKGQTVTLRCDPISGHDNLYWYRRVMGKEIKFLLHFVKESKQDESGMPNNRFLAERTGGTYSTLKVQPAELEDSGVYFCASSQDPWRGYNSPLHFGNGTRLTVT.

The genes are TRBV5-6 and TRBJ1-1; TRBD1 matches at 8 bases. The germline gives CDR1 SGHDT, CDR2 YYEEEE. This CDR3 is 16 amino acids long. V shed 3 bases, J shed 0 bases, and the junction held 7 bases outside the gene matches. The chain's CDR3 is CASSYKPDRVNTEAFF. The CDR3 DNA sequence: TGTGCCAGCAGCTATAAGCCGGACAGGGTGAACACTGAAGCTTTCTTT.

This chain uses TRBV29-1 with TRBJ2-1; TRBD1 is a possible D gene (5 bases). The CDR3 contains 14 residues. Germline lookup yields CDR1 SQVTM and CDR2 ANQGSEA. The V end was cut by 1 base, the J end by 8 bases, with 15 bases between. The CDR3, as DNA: TGCAGCGTTGAAGCGGTGCAGGGTCCCCATGAGCAGTTCTTC. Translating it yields CSVEAVQGPHEQFF.

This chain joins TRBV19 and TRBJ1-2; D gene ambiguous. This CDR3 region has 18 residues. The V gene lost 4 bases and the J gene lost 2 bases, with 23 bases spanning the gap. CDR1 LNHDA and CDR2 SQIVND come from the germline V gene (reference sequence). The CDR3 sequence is CASSKARGSPLENYGYTF. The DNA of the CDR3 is TGTGCCAGTAGTAAGGCGAGAGGGAGCCCCCTCGAGAACTATGGCTACACCTTC.

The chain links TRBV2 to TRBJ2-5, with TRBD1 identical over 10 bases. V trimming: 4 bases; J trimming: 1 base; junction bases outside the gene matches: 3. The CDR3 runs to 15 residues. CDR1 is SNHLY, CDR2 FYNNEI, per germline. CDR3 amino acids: CASSGTGGLQETQYF. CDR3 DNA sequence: TGTGCCAGCAGTGGGACAGGGGGACTCCAAGAGACCCAGTACTTC.

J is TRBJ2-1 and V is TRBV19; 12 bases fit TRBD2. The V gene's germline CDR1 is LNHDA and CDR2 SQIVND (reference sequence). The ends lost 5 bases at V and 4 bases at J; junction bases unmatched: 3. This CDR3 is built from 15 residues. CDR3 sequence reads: CASSLGTSGYNEQFF. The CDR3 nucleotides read TGTGCCAGTAGTCTCGGGACTAGCGGGTACAATGAGCAGTTCTTC.

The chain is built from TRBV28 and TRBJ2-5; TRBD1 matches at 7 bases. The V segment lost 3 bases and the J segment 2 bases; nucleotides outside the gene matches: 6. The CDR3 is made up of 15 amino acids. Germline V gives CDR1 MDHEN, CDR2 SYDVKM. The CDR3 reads CASSFPGTAQETQYF. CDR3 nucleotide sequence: TGTGCCAGCAGTTTCCCCGGGACAGCACAAGAGACCCAGTACTTC.

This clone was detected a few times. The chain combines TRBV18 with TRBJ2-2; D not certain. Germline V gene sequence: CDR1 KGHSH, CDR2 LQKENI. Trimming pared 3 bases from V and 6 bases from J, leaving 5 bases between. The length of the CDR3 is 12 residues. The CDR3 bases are TGTGCCAGCTCACCGCGCCCCGGGGAGCTGTTTTTT. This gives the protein CASSPRPGELFF.

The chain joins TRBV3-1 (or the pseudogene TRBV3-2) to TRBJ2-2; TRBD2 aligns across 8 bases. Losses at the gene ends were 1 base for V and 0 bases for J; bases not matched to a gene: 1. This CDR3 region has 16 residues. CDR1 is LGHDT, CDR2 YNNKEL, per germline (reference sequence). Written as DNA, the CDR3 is TGTGCCAGCAGCCAAGGACTAGCGACGAACACCGGGGAGCTGTTTTTT. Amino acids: CASSQGLATNTGELFF.

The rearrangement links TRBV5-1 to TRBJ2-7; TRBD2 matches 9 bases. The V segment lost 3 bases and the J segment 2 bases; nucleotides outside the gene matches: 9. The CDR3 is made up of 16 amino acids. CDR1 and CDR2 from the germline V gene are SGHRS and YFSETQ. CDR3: CASSSGRLAVTYEQYF. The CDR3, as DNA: TGCGCCAGCAGCTCGGGAAGACTAGCGGTCACCTACGAGCAGTACTTC.

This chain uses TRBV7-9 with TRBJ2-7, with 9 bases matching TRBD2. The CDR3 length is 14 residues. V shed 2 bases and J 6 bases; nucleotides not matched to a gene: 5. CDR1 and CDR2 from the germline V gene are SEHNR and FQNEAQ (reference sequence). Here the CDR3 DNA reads TGTGCCAGCAGCTTACAGCGGGGGGCCTCCGAGCAGTACTTC. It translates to CASSLQRGASEQYF.

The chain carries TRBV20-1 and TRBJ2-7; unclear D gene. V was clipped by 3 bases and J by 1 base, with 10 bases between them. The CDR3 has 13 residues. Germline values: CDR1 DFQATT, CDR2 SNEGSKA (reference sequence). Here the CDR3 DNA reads TGCAGTGCTAGTTCAGGTCATTCCTACGAGCAGTACTTC. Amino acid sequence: CSASSGHSYEQYF.

CDR3 in DNA: TGTGCCAGCAGGTTCGGGGGATCAGCCGGGGCCAACGTCCTGACTTTC. The encoded protein is CASRFGGSAGANVLTF. The chain combines TRBV2 with TRBJ2-6; a possible D gene is TRBD2 (6 bases). Trimming cost V 6 bases and J 4 bases, with 16 bases left between them. In germline, CDR1 is SNHLY, CDR2 FYNNEI. The CDR3 contains 16 residues.

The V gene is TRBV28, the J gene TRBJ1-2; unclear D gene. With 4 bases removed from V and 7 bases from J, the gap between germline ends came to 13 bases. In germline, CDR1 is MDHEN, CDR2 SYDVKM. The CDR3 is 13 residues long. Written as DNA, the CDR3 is TGTGCCAGCAGTTCACAGTATATGGGTGGCTACACCTTC. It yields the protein CASSSQYMGGYTF.

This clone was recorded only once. The CDR3 here is CASSLVNTQYF. The CDR3 DNA reads as TGTGCCAGCAGCTTAGTAAATACGCAGTATTTT. The J gene is TRBJ2-3, the V gene TRBV7-8; D uncertain. Trimming took 1 base from V and 7 from J, leaving 3 bases between them. Germline V lookup: CDR1 SGHVS, CDR2 FQNEAQ. This CDR3 is built from 11 residues.

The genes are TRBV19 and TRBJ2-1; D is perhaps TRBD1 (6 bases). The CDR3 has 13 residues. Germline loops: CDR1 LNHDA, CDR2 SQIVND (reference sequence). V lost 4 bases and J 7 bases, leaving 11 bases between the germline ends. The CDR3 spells CASSKQRGNEQFF. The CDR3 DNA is TGTGCCAGTAGTAAACAAAGGGGGAATGAGCAGTTCTTC.

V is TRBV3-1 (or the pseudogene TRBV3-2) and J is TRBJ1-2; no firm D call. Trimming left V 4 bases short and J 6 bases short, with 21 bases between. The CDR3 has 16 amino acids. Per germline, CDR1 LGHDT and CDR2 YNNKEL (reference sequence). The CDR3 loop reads CASSPLGRSTEDGYTF. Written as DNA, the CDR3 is TGTGCCAGCAGCCCCTTGGGCAGGTCAACGGAGGATGGCTACACCTTC.

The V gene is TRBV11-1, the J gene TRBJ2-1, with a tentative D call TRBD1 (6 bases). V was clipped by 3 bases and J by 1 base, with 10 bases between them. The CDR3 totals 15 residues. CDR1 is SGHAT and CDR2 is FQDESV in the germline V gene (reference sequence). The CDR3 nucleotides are TGTGCCAGCAGCTTCATGACAGGTTCCTACAATGAGCAGTTCTTC. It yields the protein CASSFMTGSYNEQFF.